Following are 10 T cell receptor beta chains from one sample sequenced in a study of cytomegalovirus exposure and HLA in healthy donors. Use of 60 Vbeta and 13 Jbeta primers characterized the PCR. Assay used: immunoSEQ multiplex PCR; TCRdb lists only in-frame clones, some missing. Of 100,000 to 130,000 clones listed, roughly three quarters are singletons. The specimen was PBMCs. Receptor source: a man aged 18 to 29 in good health and CMV-seronegative.

V and J are TRBV27 and TRBJ2-1, with 7 bases identical to TRBD1. V dropped 3 bases and J dropped 10; count of bases not matched to a gene: 9. The CDR3 runs to 14 residues. The germline V gene has CDR1 MNHEY and CDR2 SMNVEV (reference sequence). CDR3 DNA: TGTGCCAGCAGTTTGGGACAGCGAACAGGGGAGCAGTTCTTC. Translated, it gives CASSLGQRTGEQFF.

This chain uses TRBV5-1 with TRBJ1-3; TRBD1 might be the D (5 bases). Trimming removed 4 bases from V and 4 bases from J, with 18 bases in between. Germline V CDR1 and CDR2: SGHRS, YFSETQ. The CDR3 loop spans 16 amino acids. The chain's CDR3 is CASSTDLYRRGNTIYF. The DNA of the CDR3 is TGCGCCAGCAGCACCGACCTATACAGGCGGGGAAACACCATATATTTT.

The CDR3 bases are TGTGCCAGCAGCCTTCGACAGGTTACAGATACGCAGTATTTT. It specifies CASSLRQVTDTQYF. This sequence joins TRBV7-9 and TRBJ2-3; D may be TRBD1 (6 bases). Trimming shortened V by 5 bases and J by 3 bases, and 12 bases separated the two germline ends. The CDR3 length is 14 residues. The germline CDR1 and CDR2 sequences are SEHNR and FQNEAQ (reference sequence).

CDR3 amino acids: CASSLAAGGAKGSPLHF. CDR3 coding DNA: TGTGCCAGCAGCTTAGCGGCGGGGGGGGCGAAGGGTTCACCCCTCCACTTT. V is TRBV7-6 and J is TRBJ1-6; tentative D call: TRBD1 (6 bases). Germline V gene sequence: CDR1 SGHVS, CDR2 FNYEAQ. The length of the CDR3 is 17 residues. The ends were cut back, 0 bases at V and 9 bases at J, with 18 bases in the middle.

The chain is built from TRBV2 and TRBJ1-2; D is unresolved. The CDR3 covers 12 residues. With 7 bases removed from V and 1 base from J, the gap between germline ends came to 7 bases. The V gene's germline CDR1 is SNHLY and CDR2 FYNNEI. CDR3 DNA: TGTGCCAGCAATATCTTTAACTATGGCTACACCTTC. It encodes CASNIFNYGYTF.

This clone was seen a few times. In nucleotides, the CDR3 is TGTGCCACCAGCATCATACAGGGGGCGAGGGGCAATCAGCCCCAGCATTTT. Encoded protein: CATSIIQGARGNQPQHF. The V and J genes are TRBV15 and TRBJ1-5; 9 positions match TRBD1. Germline loops: CDR1 LNHNV, CDR2 YYDKDF (reference sequence). The junction had 9 bases not matched to a gene; V was cut back by 4 bases and J by 2 bases. CDR3 size: 17 residues. The entire variable domain, with the rest obtained from reference TRBV15 and TRBJ1-5, is as follows: DAMVIQNPRYQVTQFGKPVTLSCSQTLNHNVMYWYQQKSSQAPKLLFHYYDKDFNNEADTPDNFQSRRPNTSFCFLDIRSPGLGDTAMYLCATSIIQGARGNQPQHFGDGTRLSIL.

This chain uses TRBV27 with TRBJ2-2; weak D call: TRBD1 (6 bases). The CDR3 length is 15 residues. Per the germline V gene, CDR1 is MNHEY and CDR2 is SMNVEV (reference sequence). Trimming removed 4 bases from V and 1 base from J, with 10 bases in between. The CDR3 bases are TGTGCCAGCAGTTCTCCCAGGGGGAACACCGGGGAGCTGTTTTTT. Its protein is CASSSPRGNTGELFF.

The chain combines TRBV15 with TRBJ2-4, with D possibly matching TRBD1 (6 bases). The CDR3 extends over 16 amino acids. CDR1 LNHNV and CDR2 YYDKDF come from the germline V gene (reference sequence). Trimming took off 5 bases at V and 0 bases at J, with 14 bases between the two ends. As DNA, the CDR3 is TGTGCCACCAGCTTCGACAGGCCATCAGCCAAAAACATTCAGTACTTC. Residues: CATSFDRPSAKNIQYF.

This chain links TRBV7-3 with TRBJ2-7; the match to TRBD1 covers 7 bases. This CDR3 has 13 amino acids. Germline lookup yields CDR1 SGHTA and CDR2 FQGTGA. The V and J ends lost 5 bases and 2 bases, in that order; junction bases with no gene match: 3. The CDR3 DNA is TGTGCCAGCAGCCTTGGGACAGCCTACGAGCAGTACTTC. Translated, it gives CASSLGTAYEQYF.

The chain is built from TRBV5-1 and TRBJ2-1; TRBD1 matches at 7 bases. Germline V gene data show CDR1 as SGHRS and CDR2 as YFSETQ. V shed 4 bases, J shed 9 bases, and the junction held 16 bases outside the gene matches. The CDR3 length is 16 residues. CDR3 in DNA: TGCGCCAGCAGCCCTACGGGACAGATCCGATTTCCTGAGCAGTTCTTC. This gives the protein CASSPTGQIRFPEQFF.